This T cell receptor beta chain comes out of a study of response to subunit inactivated influenza vaccine. TCRdb redid the calling of the RT-PCR reads with MiXCR, one entry per CDR3 protein. The sample yields hundreds of thousands of distinct CDR3 sequences, approximately 14% seen once. Germline trimming cut 5 bases from V and 5 bases from J; bases unmatched to any gene: 10. CDR3 length equals 14 residues. The germline CDR1 and CDR2 sequences are DFQATT and SNEGSKA (reference sequence). This chain uses TRBV20-1 with TRBJ2-7; 9 nucleotides line up with TRBD2. The sequence was collected from a middle-aged man who received an inactivated influenza vaccine. Specimen: PBMCs from blood, collected 14 to 15 days before vaccination. The CDR3 DNA sequence: TGCAGTGCTCTCGTTGCGGGGGGGACTCACGAGCAGTACTTC. It specifies CSALVAGGTHEQYF.